This entry lists 19 T cell receptor beta chains sequenced from one sample in a study of blood T cell repertoires in COVID-19. Using immunoSEQ multiplex PCR, the repertoire was profiled, and TCRdb retains in-frame clones only, with some absent. The sample has fewer than 350,000 clones; about four fifths are singletons. The sequencing input was peripheral blood. The receptor source for this set is a woman aged 60 to 75 with active or convalescent COVID-19.

The chain uses TRBV12-3 or TRBV12-4 and TRBJ1-5; TRBD1 aligns across 7 bases. J lost 6 bases, V lost 8 bases, and 7 bases had no gene match. This CDR3 spans 13 amino acids. The CDR3 reads CASAYQGGQPQHF. CDR3 in DNA: TGTGCCAGCGCCTACCAGGGGGGTCAGCCCCAGCATTTT.

V is TRBV7-6 and J is TRBJ1-1; no definite D call. This CDR3 contains 13 residues. V lost 5 bases, J lost 10 bases, and 17 bases lay in between. In germline, CDR1 is SGHVS, CDR2 FNYEAQ. The CDR3 DNA reads TGTGCCAGCAGCCCGGCCGAAAGTAGCGGAGCTTTCTTT. This gives the protein CASSPAESSGAFF. Full variable domain (missing parts from reference TRBV7-6 and TRBJ1-1): GAGVSQSPRYKVTKRGQDVALRCDPISGHVSLYWYRQALGQGPEFLTYFNYEAQQDKSGLPNDRFSAERPEGSISTLTIQRTEQRDSAMYRCASSPAESSGAFFGQGTRLTVV.

A remark on this clone: Within the sample, other DNA sequences also encode this same CDR3. The rearrangement joins TRBV5-1 to TRBJ2-5; 8 nucleotides align to TRBD2. CDR1 and CDR2 from the germline V gene are SGHRS and YFSETQ. V lost 0 bases to trimming and J lost 5 bases; unmatched junction nucleotides: 6. There are 15 residues in the CDR3. CDR3 sequence reads: CASSLGRGGRETQYF. DNA for the CDR3: TGCGCCAGCAGCTTGGGACGGGGGGGCCGTGAGACCCAGTACTTC.

The chain employs TRBV6-2 or TRBV6-3 and TRBJ1-2; 7 bases are a match to TRBD1. The V segment lost 0 bases and the J segment 0 bases; nucleotides outside the gene matches: 4. Germline V gene data show CDR1 as MNHEY and CDR2 as SVGEGT. The CDR3 has 16 amino acids. The CDR3 DNA is TGTGCCAGCAGTTACTCCCCCGGGACAGCTAACTATGGCTACACCTTC. It yields the protein CASSYSPGTANYGYTF.

V usage is TRBV20-1 and J usage is TRBJ1-6, with TRBD1 matching 7 bases. Trimming cost V 3 bases and J 5 bases; bases outside gene matches: 7. The CDR3 totals 15 residues. The germline V gene has CDR1 DFQATT and CDR2 SNEGSKA (reference sequence). For the CDR3, the DNA is TGCAGTGCTAGTCCCGGGACAGAAGATAATTCACCCCTCCACTTT. Translating it yields CSASPGTEDNSPLHF.

This clone was seen only once. The chain uses TRBV7-2 and TRBJ2-3; D unresolved. CDR1 and CDR2 from the germline V gene are SGHTA and FQGNSA. The V end lost 4 bases, the J end lost 2 bases, and 10 bases lay between the germline ends. The CDR3 has 14 amino acids. CDR3 nucleotides: TGTGCCAGCAGCTCAACACACGCCACAGATACGCAGTATTTT. It yields the protein CASSSTHATDTQYF.

The chain recombines TRBV27 with TRBJ1-1; D is undetermined. The germline V gene has CDR1 MNHEY and CDR2 SMNVEV (reference sequence). V was clipped by 3 bases and J by 0 bases, with 5 bases between them. The CDR3 consists of 13 residues. This CDR3 reads CASSLEMNTEAFF. DNA of the CDR3: TGTGCCAGCAGTTTGGAGATGAACACTGAAGCTTTCTTT.

This chain uses TRBV11-2 with TRBJ1-1; TRBD1 matches at 7 bases. This CDR3 has 15 amino acids. Germline V CDR1 and CDR2: SGHAT, FQNNGV. With V trimmed by 5 bases and J by 1 base, 7 bases remained unmatched. The CDR3: CASSQGYRGNTEAFF. In DNA form, the CDR3 reads TGTGCCAGCAGCCAAGGATACAGGGGGAACACTGAAGCTTTCTTT.

This sequence joins TRBV5-6 and TRBJ2-5, with D perhaps matching TRBD1 (5 bases). From germline, CDR1 is SGHDT and CDR2 YYEEEE. Trimming left V 0 bases short and J 13 bases short, with 13 bases between. The CDR3 totals 12 residues. CDR3 bases: TGTGCCAGCAGCTTGGCAGGGTCGTATCCGTACTTC. Its translation is CASSLAGSYPYF.

The chain employs TRBV4-1 and TRBJ2-1; TRBD1 matches 7 bases. CDR1 and CDR2 (germline): MGHRA, YSYEKL. The CDR3 is 16 amino acids. The J segment lost 4 bases and the V segment lost 0 bases, leaving 6 bases of the junction unmatched. For the CDR3, the DNA is TGCGCCAGCAGCCAAGAAGAGGGGGCACGTTACAATGAGCAGTTCTTC. Translation gives CASSQEEGARYNEQFF.

V is TRBV2 and J is TRBJ1-3, with 7 nucleotides matching TRBD1. Germline CDR1 is SNHLY and CDR2 is FYNNEI. Trimming cost V 5 bases and J 4 bases; bases outside gene matches: 8. The CDR3 is 15 amino acids. The CDR3 reads CASSYLPGQGNTIYF. The CDR3 DNA is TGTGCCAGCAGTTATCTTCCGGGACAGGGAAACACCATATATTTT.

J is TRBJ1-1 and V is TRBV27, with D possibly TRBD1 on 6 matching bases. V shed 4 bases and J shed 1 base, with 13 bases lying between them. The V gene's germline CDR1 is MNHEY and CDR2 SMNVEV (reference sequence). This CDR3 is built from 15 residues. The CDR3 DNA follows: TGTGCCAGCAGTTACAGGGTTGGGGCGAACACTGAAGCTTTCTTT. It translates to CASSYRVGANTEAFF.

The rearrangement joins TRBV27 to TRBJ1-4; no reliable D call. V shed 3 bases and J shed 7 bases, with 3 bases lying between them. Germline V CDR1 and CDR2: MNHEY, SMNVEV (reference sequence). CDR3 length equals 11 residues. The CDR3 DNA reads as TGTGCCAGCAGTTTCGGTGAAAAACTGTTTTTT. This translates into CASSFGEKLFF.

This chain links TRBV2 with TRBJ1-1, with D maybe TRBD1 (5 bases). CDR1 is SNHLY and CDR2 is FYNNEI in the germline V gene. This CDR3 is built from 12 residues. V was shortened by 8 bases and J by 4 bases, with 11 bases between the two germline ends. DNA of the CDR3: TGTGCCAGCGGGACTCCGGCCACTGAAGCTTTCTTT. Its protein product is CASGTPATEAFF.

The CDR3 protein is CASSSGQGRTEAFF. CDR3 coding DNA: TGCGCCAGCAGCTCAGGACAGGGGAGGACTGAAGCTTTCTTT. The chain links TRBV5-1 to TRBJ1-1; 9 bases fit TRBD1. Germline trimming cut 3 bases from V and 5 bases from J; bases unmatched to any gene: 5. Germline V CDR1 and CDR2: SGHRS, YFSETQ. The CDR3 runs to 14 residues.

The chain links TRBV6-5 to TRBJ2-3; a weak D match, TRBD1 (6 bases). CDR3 size: 13 residues. CDR1 and CDR2 (germline): MNHEY, SVGAGI. Trimming pared 10 bases from V and 7 bases from J, leaving 18 bases between. This CDR3 is CATFSTGSNTQYF. CDR3 DNA sequence: TGTGCCACCTTTTCTACAGGGAGCAATACGCAGTATTTT.

This clone was seen a handful of times. The chain links TRBV4-3 to TRBJ1-3; weak D call: TRBD1 (6 bases). Germline V gene lookup returns CDR1 LGHNA and CDR2 YSLEER. Trimming cost V 4 bases and J 4 bases, with 14 bases left between them. This CDR3 spans 15 amino acids. The CDR3 DNA sequence: TGCGCCAGCAGCCCGTCCGGGACACCCGGAAACACCATATATTTT. Protein product: CASSPSGTPGNTIYF.

The table lists this clone with a count of one. The V call is TRBV19, the J call TRBJ1-4; the match to TRBD1 covers 7 bases. The CDR3 covers 15 residues. Germline V lookup: CDR1 LNHDA, CDR2 SQIVND (reference sequence). Unmatched junction bases numbered 1, after V lost 0 bases and J lost 3 bases. CDR3 amino acids: CASSIDGTANEKLFF. Here the CDR3 DNA reads TGTGCCAGTAGTATAGACGGGACAGCTAATGAAAAACTGTTTTTT.

This chain joins TRBV4-1 and TRBJ2-5, with D possibly TRBD1 on 6 matching bases. Trimming took off 3 bases at V and 7 bases at J, with 18 bases between the two ends. Germline CDR1 is MGHRA and CDR2 is YSYEKL. This CDR3 has 15 amino acids. CDR3 amino acids: CASSQSTGQTRTQYF. Written as DNA, the CDR3 is TGCGCCAGCAGCCAGTCCACCGGACAGACACGGACCCAGTACTTC.